This T cell receptor (beta chain) was profiled in a study of CD8+ T cells in alopecia areata. Across the study: Treated patients took oral tofacitinib at 5 to 10 mg twice daily.

Turning to this clone: Its antigen is unknown.

Treatment denoted: oral pan-JAK inhibitor, 5-10 mg twice daily. General study findings and limits: Throughout tofacitinib, many expanded lesional clones continued to persist in scalp and blood.

RNA extraction was followed by reverse transcription into cDNA, which acted as the sequencing template. Sequencing used immunoSEQ multiplex PCR; TCRdb keeps in-frame clones, though not all of them. The sample consists of fewer than 250,000 clones, 60% of them appearing once. This clonotype was obtained from a human donor with alopecia areata. Material: CD4+ T cells sorted from blood, obtained at week 4, from a patient treated with tofacitinib.

The DNA of the CDR3 is TGCAGCGTTGTTTTTGGCTACACCTTC. This gives the protein CSVVFGYTF. The V call is TRBV29-1, the J call TRBJ1-2; D gene unclear. The CDR3 contains 9 residues. The germline V and J ends were trimmed by 4 bases and 7 bases, with 4 bases remaining between them. Germline-derived CDR1 and CDR2 are SQVTM and ANQGSEA.